This T cell receptor (beta chain) was found in a study of blood T cell repertoires in COVID-19. TCRdb keeps only in-frame clones here, not all; method: immunoSEQ multiplex PCR. The sample has a few hundred thousand clones, more than 75% seen once. With 3 bases removed from V and 9 bases from J, the gap between germline ends came to 15 bases. CDR3 length: 14 amino acids. Germline CDR1 MNHNS, CDR2 SASEGT. Clinical history as reported by participants underpinned cohort assignment. The sample was PBMCs or T cells enriched from blood (not recorded which). The J gene is TRBJ1-5, the V gene TRBV6-1; possible D gene TRBD1, 5 bases. The origin of this receptor is a young woman who had recovered from COVID-19. The CDR3 loop is CASSDSGARGPQHF. The CDR3 coding sequence is TGTGCCAGCAGTGATAGCGGGGCCCGCGGGCCCCAGCATTTT.